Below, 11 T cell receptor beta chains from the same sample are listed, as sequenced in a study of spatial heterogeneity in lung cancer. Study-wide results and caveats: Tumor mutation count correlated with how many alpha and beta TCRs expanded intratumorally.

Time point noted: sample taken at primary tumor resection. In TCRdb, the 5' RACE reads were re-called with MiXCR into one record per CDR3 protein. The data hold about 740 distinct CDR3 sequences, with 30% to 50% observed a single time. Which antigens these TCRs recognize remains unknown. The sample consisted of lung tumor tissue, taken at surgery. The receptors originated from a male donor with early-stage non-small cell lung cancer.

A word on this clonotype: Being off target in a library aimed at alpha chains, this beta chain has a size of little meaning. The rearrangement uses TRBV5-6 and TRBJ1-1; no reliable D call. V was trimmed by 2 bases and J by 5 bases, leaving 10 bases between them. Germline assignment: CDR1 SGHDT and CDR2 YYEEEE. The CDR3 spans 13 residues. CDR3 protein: CASSFLRGTEAFF. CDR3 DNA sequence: TGTGCCAGCAGCTTCCTTCGGGGAACTGAAGCTTTCTTT. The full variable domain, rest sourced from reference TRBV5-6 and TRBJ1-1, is DAGVTQSPTHLIKTRGQQVTLRCSPKSGHDTVSWYQQALGQGPQFIFQYYEEEERQRGNFPDRFSGHQFPNYSSELNVNALLLGDSALYLCASSFLRGTEAFFGQGTRLTVV.

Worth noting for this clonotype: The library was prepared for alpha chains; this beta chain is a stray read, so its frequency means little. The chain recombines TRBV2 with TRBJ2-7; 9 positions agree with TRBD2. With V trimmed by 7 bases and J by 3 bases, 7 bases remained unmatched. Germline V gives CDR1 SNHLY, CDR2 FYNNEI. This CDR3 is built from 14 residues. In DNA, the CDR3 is TGTGCCAGCAATTTCTTAGCGGGAGACTACGAGCAGTACTTC. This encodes CASNFLAGDYEQYF.

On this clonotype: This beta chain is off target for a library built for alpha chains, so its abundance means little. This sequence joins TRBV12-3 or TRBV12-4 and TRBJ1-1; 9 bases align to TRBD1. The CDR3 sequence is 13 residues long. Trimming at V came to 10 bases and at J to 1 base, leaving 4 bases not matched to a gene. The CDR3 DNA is TGTGCCACCACGGGACAGGGGAACACTGAAGCTTTCTTT. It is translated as CATTGQGNTEAFF.

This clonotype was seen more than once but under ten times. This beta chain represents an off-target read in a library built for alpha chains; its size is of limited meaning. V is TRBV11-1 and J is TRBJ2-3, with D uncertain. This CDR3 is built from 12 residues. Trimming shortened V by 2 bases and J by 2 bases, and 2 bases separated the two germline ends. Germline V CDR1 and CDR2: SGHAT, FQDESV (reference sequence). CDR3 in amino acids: CASSLNTDTQYF. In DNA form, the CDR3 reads TGTGCCAGCAGCTTAAACACAGATACGCAGTATTTT.

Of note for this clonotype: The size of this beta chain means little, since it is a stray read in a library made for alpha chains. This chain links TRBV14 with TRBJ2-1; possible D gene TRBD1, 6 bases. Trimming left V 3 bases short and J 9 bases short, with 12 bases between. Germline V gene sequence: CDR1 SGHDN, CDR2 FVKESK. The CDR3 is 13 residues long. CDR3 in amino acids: CASSHGTLLEQFF. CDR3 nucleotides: TGTGCCAGCAGCCACGGGACATTGCTTGAGCAGTTCTTC.

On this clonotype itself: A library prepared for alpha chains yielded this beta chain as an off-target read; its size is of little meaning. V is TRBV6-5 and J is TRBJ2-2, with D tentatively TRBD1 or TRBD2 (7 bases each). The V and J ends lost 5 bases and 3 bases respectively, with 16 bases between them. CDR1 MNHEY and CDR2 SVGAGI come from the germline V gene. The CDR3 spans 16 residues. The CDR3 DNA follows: TGTGCCAGCAGTCCAGGGGGACTACCGGACACCGGGGAGCTGTTTTTT. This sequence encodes CASSPGGLPDTGELFF.

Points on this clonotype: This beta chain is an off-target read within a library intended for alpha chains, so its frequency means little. The CDR3 reads CASSPTGHPWVQYSYEQYF. CDR3 DNA: TGTGCCAGCAGCCCAACGGGACACCCCTGGGTTCAGTACTCCTACGAGCAGTACTTC. The chain links TRBV7-8 to TRBJ2-7; a possible D gene is TRBD1 (6 bases). CDR1 and CDR2 from the germline V gene are SGHVS and FQNEAQ. This CDR3 is built from 19 residues. Trimming took 5 bases from V and 0 from J, leaving 26 bases between them.

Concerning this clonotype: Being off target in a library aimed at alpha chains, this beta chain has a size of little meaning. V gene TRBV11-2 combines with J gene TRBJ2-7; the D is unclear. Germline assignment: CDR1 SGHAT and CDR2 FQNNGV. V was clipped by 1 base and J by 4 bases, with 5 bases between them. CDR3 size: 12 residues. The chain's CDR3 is CASSLGAYEQYF. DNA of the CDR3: TGTGCCAGCAGCTTAGGGGCTTACGAGCAGTACTTC.

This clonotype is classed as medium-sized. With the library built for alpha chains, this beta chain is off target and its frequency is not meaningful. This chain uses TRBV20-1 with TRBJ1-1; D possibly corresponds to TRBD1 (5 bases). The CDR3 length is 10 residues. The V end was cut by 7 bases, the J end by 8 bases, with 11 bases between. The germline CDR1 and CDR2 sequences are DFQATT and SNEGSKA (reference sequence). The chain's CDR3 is CSVLTVEAFF. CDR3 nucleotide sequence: TGCAGTGTCCTGACAGTCGAAGCTTTCTTT.

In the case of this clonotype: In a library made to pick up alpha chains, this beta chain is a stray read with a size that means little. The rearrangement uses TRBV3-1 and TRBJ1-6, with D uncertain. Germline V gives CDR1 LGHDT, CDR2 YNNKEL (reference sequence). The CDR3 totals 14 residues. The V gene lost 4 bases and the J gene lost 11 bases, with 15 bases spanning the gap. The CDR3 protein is CASSPNSGVTPLHF. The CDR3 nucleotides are TGTGCCAGCAGCCCGAATTCTGGGGTGACACCCCTCCACTTT.

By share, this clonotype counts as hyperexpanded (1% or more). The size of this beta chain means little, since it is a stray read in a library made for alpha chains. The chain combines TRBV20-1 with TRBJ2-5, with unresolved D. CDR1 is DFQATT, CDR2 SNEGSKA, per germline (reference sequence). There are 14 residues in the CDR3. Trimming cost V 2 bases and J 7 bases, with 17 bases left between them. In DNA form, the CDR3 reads TGCAGTGCTAGACGGCTAGAAGAATGGGGGACCCAGTACTTC. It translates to CSARRLEEWGTQYF.